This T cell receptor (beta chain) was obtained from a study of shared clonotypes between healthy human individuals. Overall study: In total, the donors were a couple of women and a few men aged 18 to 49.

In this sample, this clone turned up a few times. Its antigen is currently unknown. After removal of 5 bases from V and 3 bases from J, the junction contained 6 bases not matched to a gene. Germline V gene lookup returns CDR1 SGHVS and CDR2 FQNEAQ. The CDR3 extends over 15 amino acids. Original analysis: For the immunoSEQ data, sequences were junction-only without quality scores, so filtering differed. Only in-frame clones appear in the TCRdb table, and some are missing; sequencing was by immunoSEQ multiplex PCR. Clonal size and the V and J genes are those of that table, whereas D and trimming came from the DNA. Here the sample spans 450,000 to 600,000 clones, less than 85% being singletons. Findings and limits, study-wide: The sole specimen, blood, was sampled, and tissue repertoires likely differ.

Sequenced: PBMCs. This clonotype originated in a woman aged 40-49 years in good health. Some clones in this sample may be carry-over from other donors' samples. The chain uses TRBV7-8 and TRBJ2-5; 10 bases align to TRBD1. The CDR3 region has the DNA TGTGCCAGCAGCCAGCAAGGGACAGGGGAAGAGACCCAGTACTTC. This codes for CASSQQGTGEETQYF.